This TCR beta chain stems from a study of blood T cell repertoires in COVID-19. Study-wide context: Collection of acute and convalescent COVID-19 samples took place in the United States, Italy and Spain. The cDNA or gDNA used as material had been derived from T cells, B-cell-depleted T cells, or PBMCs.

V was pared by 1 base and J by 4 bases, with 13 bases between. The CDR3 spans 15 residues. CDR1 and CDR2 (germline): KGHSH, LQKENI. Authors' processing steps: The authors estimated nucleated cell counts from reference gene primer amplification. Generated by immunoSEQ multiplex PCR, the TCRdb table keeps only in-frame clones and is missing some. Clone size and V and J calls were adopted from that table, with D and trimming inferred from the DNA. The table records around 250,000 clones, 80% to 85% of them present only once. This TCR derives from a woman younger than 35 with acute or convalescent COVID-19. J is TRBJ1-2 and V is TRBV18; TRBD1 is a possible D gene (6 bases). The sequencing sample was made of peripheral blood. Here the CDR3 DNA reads TGTGCCAGCTCACCACGTGAGTCGACAGGCTATGGCTACACCTTC. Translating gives CASSPRESTGYGYTF.